What follows are 25 T cell receptor beta chains derived from one specimen sequenced in a study of CD8 T cells in Susac syndrome. With random hexamers, reverse transcription was performed on about 0.5 to 1 ug of RNA. TCRdb independently ran MiXCR on the immunoSEQ multiplex PCR reads; one entry per CDR3 protein. The data show about 94,000 distinct CDR3 sequences, roughly 94% seen once. The sample comprised CD4+ T cells from PBMCs. The receptors derive from a human donor with Susac syndrome.

This clonotype was detected only once. The chain has TRBV4-2 and TRBJ1-6; D gene ambiguous. Between the trimmed V and J ends, which lost 4 bases and 5 bases, there was a span of 18 bases. CDR1 LGHNA and CDR2 YNFKEQ come from the germline V gene. The CDR3 is 17 residues long. CDR3 in amino acids: CASSLQVGGWDNSPLHF. The DNA for the CDR3 is TGTGCCAGCAGCCTCCAGGTAGGAGGATGGGATAATTCACCCCTCCACTTT.

The chain links TRBV20-1 to TRBJ2-5; possible D gene TRBD2, 6 bases. V was trimmed by 6 bases and J by 5 bases, leaving 16 bases between them. This CDR3 is 13 amino acids long. Germline V gene sequence: CDR1 DFQATT, CDR2 SNEGSKA (reference sequence). Here the CDR3 reads CSAEEGPRETQYF. The CDR3 DNA reads TGCAGTGCCGAGGAGGGCCCTAGGGAGACCCAGTACTTC.

V gene TRBV6-5 combines with J gene TRBJ1-5; weak D call: TRBD1 (5 bases). Trimming removed 6 bases from V and 4 bases from J, with 13 bases in between. Germline assignment: CDR1 MNHEY and CDR2 SVGAGI. The CDR3 runs to 14 residues. The CDR3 is CASRGTGKNQPQHF. CDR3 nucleotide sequence: TGTGCCAGCAGGGGAACAGGAAAAAATCAGCCCCAGCATTTT.

The chain couples TRBV6-4 to TRBJ2-3, with 12 nucleotides matching TRBD2. This CDR3 is 15 amino acids long. The germline V gene encodes CDR1 MRHNA and CDR2 SNTAGT. The ends lost 2 bases at V and 4 bases at J; junction bases unmatched: 1. The CDR3 DNA is TGTGCCAGCAGTGACCTAGCGGGGGGGCCAGATACGCAGTATTTT. Residues: CASSDLAGGPDTQYF.

About this clonotype itself: The junction differs from germline at one of its ends, possibly a read error. This rearrangement joins TRBV11-2 to TRBJ1-1, with 7 bases lining up with TRBD1. The CDR3 loop spans 13 amino acids. Germline CDR1 SGHAT, CDR2 FQNNGV. Here the CDR3 DNA reads TGTGCCAGCAACTTAGGTCGACAGGGAGGAGCTTTCTTT. It yields the protein CASNLGRQGGAFF.

This rearrangement joins TRBV3-1 to TRBJ2-3; D possibly corresponds to TRBD1 (6 bases). Between the trimmed V and J ends, which lost 1 base and 4 bases, there was a span of 12 bases. Per germline, CDR1 LGHDT and CDR2 YNNKEL (reference sequence). The CDR3 sequence is 15 residues long. The DNA for the CDR3 is TGTGCCAGCAGCCAAGGCCCCGGACAGCCAGATACGCAGTATTTT. This sequence encodes CASSQGPGQPDTQYF.

This rearrangement joins TRBV24-1 to TRBJ2-3; 10 nucleotides align to TRBD2. This CDR3 contains 15 residues. The germline gives CDR1 KGHDR, CDR2 SFDVKD. J was trimmed by 1 base and V by 9 bases; bases with no gene match: 6. The CDR3 nucleotides are TGTGCCACCGCACTTGGGACTAGCGGCACAGATACGCAGTATTTT. Translating gives CATALGTSGTDTQYF.

The chain couples TRBV30 to TRBJ2-1; unclear D gene. V was cut by 5 bases and J by 4 bases, with 12 bases left in between. The CDR3 spans 13 residues. Germline CDR1 and CDR2: GTSNPN and SVGIG (reference sequence). CDR3 amino acids: CAWGRSVYNEQFF. Here the CDR3 DNA reads TGTGCCTGGGGGCGTTCAGTATACAATGAGCAGTTCTTC. Variable domain in full (rest from reference TRBV30 and TRBJ2-1): SQTIHQWPATLVQPVGSPLSLECTVEGTSNPNLYWYRQAAGRGLQLLFYSVGIGQISSEVPQNLSASRPQDRQFILSSKKLLLSDSGFYLCAWGRSVYNEQFFGPGTRLTVL.

In its sample, this clonotype was seen once. This rearrangement joins TRBV20-1 to TRBJ2-3; TRBD2 aligns across 9 bases. CDR3 size: 16 residues. Losses at the gene ends were 2 bases for V and 0 bases for J; bases not matched to a gene: 6. CDR1 and CDR2 (germline): DFQATT, SNEGSKA (reference sequence). Here the CDR3 DNA reads TGCAGTGCTAGAAATCGGCTAGCGGGGAGCACAGATACGCAGTATTTT. Residues: CSARNRLAGSTDTQYF.

The chain employs TRBV14 and TRBJ1-6; no reliable D call. The CDR3 spans 13 residues. V shed 0 bases and J shed 8 bases, with 5 bases lying between them. CDR1 and CDR2 from the germline V gene are SGHDN and FVKESK. The CDR3 region is CASSQEEDSPLHF. The CDR3 DNA reads as TGTGCCAGCAGCCAAGAGGAGGATTCACCCCTCCACTTT.

This chain connects TRBV29-1 to TRBJ1-1, with TRBD1 as a possible D gene (5 bases). The germline V gene encodes CDR1 SQVTM and CDR2 ANQGSEA. V was cut by 7 bases and J by 6 bases, with 15 bases left in between. The CDR3 is made up of 12 amino acids. CDR3 region: CSAHGQVAEAFF. The DNA of the CDR3 is TGCAGCGCCCATGGACAAGTAGCTGAAGCTTTCTTT.

The chain uses TRBV3-1 and TRBJ2-7; the D is unclear. This CDR3 is built from 15 residues. Germline assignment: CDR1 LGHDT and CDR2 YNNKEL (reference sequence). Trimming took 4 bases from V and 8 from J, leaving 21 bases between them. CDR3 DNA sequence: TGTGCCAGCAGCCCCTTAGACTCCCAGCAGGCCCAGCAGTACTTC. It translates to CASSPLDSQQAQQYF.

The chain combines TRBV5-1 with TRBJ2-7; D possibly uses TRBD1 or TRBD2 (5 bases each). This CDR3 is 14 amino acids long. Germline lookup yields CDR1 SGHRS and CDR2 YFSETQ. The V gene lost 4 bases and the J gene lost 2 bases, with 13 bases spanning the gap. Here the CDR3 reads CASSTGTVTYEQYF. The CDR3 bases are TGCGCCAGCAGCACCGGGACGGTTACCTACGAGCAGTACTTC.

This chain joins TRBV29-1 and TRBJ2-7; TRBD1 or TRBD2 may be the D gene (5 bases each). CDR1 is SQVTM, CDR2 ANQGSEA, per germline. V was cut by 6 bases and J by 5 bases, with 11 bases left in between. CDR3 length equals 11 residues. The DNA of the CDR3 is TGCAGCGTCGAACGGGGCGACGAGCAGTACTTC. Translated: CSVERGDEQYF.

The V and J genes are TRBV2 and TRBJ2-7; 10 bases agree with TRBD1. V shed 6 bases and J 2 bases; nucleotides not matched to a gene: 7. This CDR3 region has 15 residues. The germline CDR1 and CDR2 sequences are SNHLY and FYNNEI. Here the CDR3 DNA reads TGTGCCAGCAGGGGAGCCGGGACAGGGGCCTACGAGCAGTACTTC. It translates to CASRGAGTGAYEQYF.

The rearrangement links TRBV10-3 to TRBJ2-7, with 8 bases aligning to TRBD1. Looked up from germline, CDR1 is ENHRY and CDR2 is SYGVKD. The V gene end was trimmed by 9 bases and the J gene end by 2 bases; junction bases not matched to a gene: 3. This CDR3 has 12 residues. The CDR3 DNA follows: TGTGCCATAGGACAGGGCCCCTACGAGCAGTACTTC. Protein: CAIGQGPYEQYF.

This rearrangement joins TRBV30 to TRBJ1-1; D may be TRBD1 (6 bases). CDR1 is GTSNPN and CDR2 is SVGIG in the germline V gene (reference sequence). The CDR3 loop spans 13 amino acids. V lost 3 bases, J lost 10 bases, and 18 bases lay in between. CDR3 nucleotides: TGTGCCTGGAGGGAACAGGGTTTACACGGAGCTTTCTTT. It codes for CAWREQGLHGAFF.

The CDR3 loop is CASRAEYNSPLHF. The CDR3 nucleotides are TGTGCCAGCAGGGCCGAGTATAATTCACCCCTCCACTTT. The rearrangement uses TRBV14 and TRBJ1-6; D uncertain. V gave up 6 bases and J gave up 4 bases, with 7 bases separating them. Germline CDR1 SGHDN, CDR2 FVKESK. CDR3 length equals 13 residues.

In DNA, the CDR3 is TGCGCCAGCAGCTTGGAGGGCTCCGGGTCATGGAGCACTGAAGCTTTCTTT. This sequence encodes CASSLEGSGSWSTEAFF. The genes are TRBV5-1 and TRBJ1-1; D gene uncertain. The germline V gene encodes CDR1 SGHRS and CDR2 YFSETQ. The CDR3 length is 17 residues. The germline V and J ends were trimmed by 0 bases and 4 bases, with 19 bases remaining between them. The variable domain in full, with the rest retrieved from reference TRBV5-1 and TRBJ1-1, is KAGVTQTPRYLIKTRGQQVTLSCSPISGHRSVSWYQQTPGQGLQFLFEYFSETQRNKGNFPGRFSGRQFSNSRSEMNVSTLELGDSALYLCASSLEGSGSWSTEAFFGQGTRLTVV.

CDR3 in amino acids: CAISESVEGGNEQYF. Here the CDR3 DNA reads TGTGCCATCAGTGAGTCGGTTGAGGGGGGGAACGAGCAGTACTTC. This sequence joins TRBV10-3 and TRBJ2-7, with D maybe TRBD2 (7 bases). CDR3 length: 15 amino acids. The V end lost 0 bases, the J end lost 5 bases, and 14 bases lay between the germline ends. Germline CDR1 reads ENHRY; CDR2 reads SYGVKD.

This sequence joins TRBV28 and TRBJ1-6; TRBD1 matches 10 bases. In germline, CDR1 is MDHEN, CDR2 SYDVKM. This CDR3 region has 15 residues. The V gene end was trimmed by 4 bases and the J gene end by 7 bases; junction bases not matched to a gene: 4. The CDR3: CASSSGQGVNSPLHF. The CDR3 DNA reads as TGTGCCAGCAGTTCAGGACAGGGGGTAAATTCACCCCTCCACTTT.

This rearrangement joins TRBV20-1 to TRBJ1-5; maybe TRBD1 (6 bases). The V end was cut by 4 bases, the J end by 9 bases, with 13 bases between. CDR3 length: 12 amino acids. Germline CDR1 reads DFQATT; CDR2 reads SNEGSKA (reference sequence). CDR3 loop: CSANAGGPPQHF. The CDR3 DNA follows: TGCAGTGCTAATGCCGGGGGCCCGCCCCAGCATTTT.

V is TRBV2 and J is TRBJ1-5; 8 bases are shared with TRBD1. The V gene's germline CDR1 is SNHLY and CDR2 FYNNEI. The CDR3 extends over 15 amino acids. The J segment lost 4 bases and the V segment lost 3 bases, leaving 5 bases of the junction unmatched. CDR3 in DNA: TGTGCCAGCAGTGATGACAGGGGTGGGAATCAGCCCCAGCATTTT. This encodes CASSDDRGGNQPQHF.

This chain uses TRBV12-3 or TRBV12-4 with TRBJ1-1, with D possibly TRBD1 on 6 matching bases. CDR3 length: 16 residues. V lost 6 bases and J 4 bases, leaving 21 bases between the germline ends. DNA of the CDR3: TGTGCCAGCAGGCCCAGTTCGGGGGAGGGGGGCACTGAAGCTTTCTTT. Its protein product is CASRPSSGEGGTEAFF.

This clonotype was found once. The chain has TRBV4-1 and TRBJ1-5, with TRBD1 matching 7 bases. Trimming took 0 bases from V and 11 from J; bases not matched to a gene: 4. In germline, CDR1 is MGHRA, CDR2 YSYEKL. The CDR3 loop spans 13 amino acids. The CDR3 reads CASSQEKGATQHF. The CDR3 DNA is TGCGCCAGCAGCCAAGAAAAGGGGGCGACCCAGCATTTT.